These T cell receptor beta chains were read from a single sample in a study of CD8+ T cells in alopecia areata. Some clones are missing from TCRdb's copy, which holds only in-frame ones; the method was immunoSEQ multiplex PCR. Here the sample spans 160,000 or so clones, roughly 65% being singletons. The input for sequencing was CD4+ T cells sorted from blood, taken at week 4, from a patient treated with tofacitinib. All receptors come from a human donor with alopecia areata. CDR3s include the opening cysteine and the closing phenylalanine or tryptophan. The D gene is left open where the match is weak. Clone size, where shown, is once, few, many, or a class for clones that have expanded.

.	TRBV30	.	TRBJ1-1	CAWSVTLNTEAFF	TGTGCCTGGAGTGTAACCCTGAACACTGAAGCTTTCTTT
few	TRBV18	.	TRBJ1-1	CASSPLIAANTEAFF	TGTGCCAGCTCACCACTTATCGCCGCGAACACTGAAGCTTTCTTT
.	TRBV5-4	.	TRBJ2-6	CASTLTLSGANVLTF	TGTGCCAGCACCCTGACCCTGTCTGGGGCCAACGTCCTGACTTTC
.	TRBV30	TRBD1	TRBJ1-5	CACSQGARQPQHF	TGTGCCTGTTCACAGGGGGCACGGCAGCCCCAGCATTTT
once	TRBV30	.	TRBJ2-3	CAWSPQDTQYF	TGTGCCTGGAGTCCCCAAGATACGCAGTATTTT
.	TRBV29-1	TRBD1	TRBJ2-7	CSVELGQGSGYEQYF	TGCAGCGTTGAATTAGGACAGGGGTCGGGCTACGAGCAGTACTTC
.	TRBV5-1	.	TRBJ2-4	CASSPGAQNIQYF	TGCGCCAGCAGCCCCGGGGCCCAAAACATTCAGTACTTC
many	TRBV11-2	.	TRBJ1-1	CASSPDGPRVSEAFF	TGTGCCAGCAGCCCGGATGGCCCGAGGGTGTCTGAAGCTTTCTTT
.	TRBV5-1	.	TRBJ2-5	CASSLARETQYF	TGCGCCAGCAGCTTGGCGAGGGAGACCCAGTACTTC
.	TRBV2	.	TRBJ1-1	CASSEVGPLAEAFF	TGTGCCAGCAGTGAAGTCGGCCCTCTGGCTGAAGCTTTCTTT
.	TRBV7-9	.	TRBJ2-7	CASTGQSSYEQYF	TGTGCCAGCACAGGACAGAGCTCCTACGAGCAGTACTTC
.	TRBV30	.	TRBJ2-5	CAWSVGGRQETQYF	TGTGCCTGGAGTGTAGGGGGGCGCCAAGAGACCCAGTACTTC
.	TRBV5-6	TRBD1	TRBJ2-3	CASSLGGQGTDTQYF	TGTGCCAGCAGCTTGGGAGGACAGGGCACAGATACGCAGTATTTT
.	TRBV29-1	TRBD1	TRBJ2-1	CSVGTEDHNEQFF	TGCAGTGTCGGGACAGAGGACCACAATGAGCAGTTCTTC
once	TRBV18	.	TRBJ2-5	CASSPQGIREVGETQYF	TGTGCCAGCTCACCCCAAGGGATCAGGGAGGTTGGAGAGACCCAGTACTTC
.	TRBV27	TRBD1	TRBJ1-1	CASSFGQGGTEAFF	TGTGCCAGCAGTTTCGGACAGGGAGGTACTGAAGCTTTCTTT
.	TRBV7-2	.	TRBJ2-2	CASSLDTSNTGELFF	TGTGCCAGCAGCTTAGACACTTCGAACACCGGGGAGCTGTTTTTT
.	TRBV5-1	.	TRBJ2-5	CASSLGGQETQYF	TGCGCCAGCAGCTTGGGTGGCCAAGAGACCCAGTACTTC
.	TRBV5-6	TRBD1	TRBJ1-3	CASSPGTENTIYF	TGTGCCAGCAGCCCCGGGACAGAAAACACCATATATTTT
.	TRBV27	.	TRBJ1-2	CASSLKGDYGYTF	TGTGCCAGCAGTTTAAAGGGCGACTATGGCTACACCTTC
.	TRBV29-1	.	TRBJ2-5	CSVRRQWETQYF	TGCAGCGTCCGAAGGCAGTGGGAGACCCAGTACTTC
few	TRBV6-1	.	TRBJ1-1	CASTPEGDEAFF	TGTGCCAGCACCCCTGAGGGGGATGAAGCTTTCTTT
few	TRBV29-1	.	TRBJ2-7	CSVLTGYEQYF	TGCAGCGTTCTTACGGGCTACGAGCAGTACTTC
.	TRBV29-1	.	TRBJ2-5	CSAVLPGRETQYF	TGCAGCGCTGTGCTCCCGGGCAGAGAGACCCAGTACTTC
.	TRBV18	.	TRBJ2-1	CASSPARVRSYNEQFF	TGTGCCAGCTCACCCGCGAGGGTGAGGTCCTACAATGAGCAGTTCTTC
.	TRBV30	.	TRBJ2-7	CAWSVGGLTYEQYF	TGTGCCTGGAGTGTGGGGGGGCTAACCTACGAGCAGTACTTC
.	TRBV5-1	.	TRBJ2-7	CASSSTGSNEQYF	TGCGCCAGCAGCTCGACAGGCTCTAACGAGCAGTACTTC
.	TRBV2	TRBD1	TRBJ1-1	CASRQGDEAFF	TGTGCCAGCAGACAGGGGGATGAAGCTTTCTTT
.	TRBV30	.	TRBJ2-7	CAWSVLRGNEQYF	TGTGCCTGGAGTGTACTACGGGGCAACGAGCAGTACTTC
.	TRBV5-6	.	TRBJ2-7	CASSLRVSSYEQYF	TGTGCCAGCAGCTTGAGGGTTAGCTCCTACGAGCAGTACTTC
.	TRBV2	TRBD1	TRBJ2-7	CASHGTGSYEQYF	TGTGCCAGCCATGGGACAGGATCCTACGAGCAGTACTTC
.	TRBV19	.	TRBJ1-5	CASSMAGTGNQPQHF	TGTGCCAGTAGTATGGCCGGGACCGGCAATCAGCCCCAGCATTTT
once	TRBV25-1	.	TRBJ1-2	CASTRDGYGYTF	TGTGCCAGCACCAGGGACGGTTATGGCTACACCTTC
once	TRBV4-2	.	TRBJ1-5	CASSQTRNSNQPQHF	TGTGCCAGCAGCCAAACCAGGAATAGCAATCAGCCCCAGCATTTT
.	TRBV7-9	.	TRBJ2-2	CASSLFPGVDTGELFF	TGTGCCAGCAGCTTATTTCCAGGGGTGGACACCGGGGAGCTGTTTTTT
.	TRBV2	TRBD1	TRBJ2-2	CASRRQGRGTGELFF	TGTGCCAGCAGACGACAGGGCCGAGGCACCGGGGAGCTGTTTTTT
few	TRBV4-1	.	TRBJ2-5	CASSQVQATQETQYF	TGCGCCAGCAGCCAAGTACAGGCCACCCAAGAGACCCAGTACTTC